This TCR beta chain originates from a study of ipilimumab plus nivolumab after autologous stem cell transplantation. Study in general: A median of 8 nivolumab and four to six ipilimumab doses were given. DLBCL patients had primary refractory or relapsed disease.

Assay: immunoSEQ multiplex PCR; the TCRdb copy retains only in-frame clones and omits some. The data contain around 16,000 clones, around 80% of them seen just once; the ten biggest clones take up more than 20%. Germline CDR1 and CDR2: LGHNA and YNFKEQ. V shed 3 bases and J shed 0 bases, with 9 bases lying between them. The CDR3 loop spans 15 amino acids. The chain has TRBV4-2 and TRBJ1-3, with D perhaps TRBD1 (6 bases). This specimen consisted of PBMCs, obtained in a trial of ipilimumab plus nivolumab as post-transplant consolidation. The receptor was derived from a male donor with diffuse large B-cell lymphoma. The CDR3 bases are TGTGCCAGCAGCCAGGGGGCCGACTCTGGAAACACCATATATTTT. The encoded protein is CASSQGADSGNTIYF.